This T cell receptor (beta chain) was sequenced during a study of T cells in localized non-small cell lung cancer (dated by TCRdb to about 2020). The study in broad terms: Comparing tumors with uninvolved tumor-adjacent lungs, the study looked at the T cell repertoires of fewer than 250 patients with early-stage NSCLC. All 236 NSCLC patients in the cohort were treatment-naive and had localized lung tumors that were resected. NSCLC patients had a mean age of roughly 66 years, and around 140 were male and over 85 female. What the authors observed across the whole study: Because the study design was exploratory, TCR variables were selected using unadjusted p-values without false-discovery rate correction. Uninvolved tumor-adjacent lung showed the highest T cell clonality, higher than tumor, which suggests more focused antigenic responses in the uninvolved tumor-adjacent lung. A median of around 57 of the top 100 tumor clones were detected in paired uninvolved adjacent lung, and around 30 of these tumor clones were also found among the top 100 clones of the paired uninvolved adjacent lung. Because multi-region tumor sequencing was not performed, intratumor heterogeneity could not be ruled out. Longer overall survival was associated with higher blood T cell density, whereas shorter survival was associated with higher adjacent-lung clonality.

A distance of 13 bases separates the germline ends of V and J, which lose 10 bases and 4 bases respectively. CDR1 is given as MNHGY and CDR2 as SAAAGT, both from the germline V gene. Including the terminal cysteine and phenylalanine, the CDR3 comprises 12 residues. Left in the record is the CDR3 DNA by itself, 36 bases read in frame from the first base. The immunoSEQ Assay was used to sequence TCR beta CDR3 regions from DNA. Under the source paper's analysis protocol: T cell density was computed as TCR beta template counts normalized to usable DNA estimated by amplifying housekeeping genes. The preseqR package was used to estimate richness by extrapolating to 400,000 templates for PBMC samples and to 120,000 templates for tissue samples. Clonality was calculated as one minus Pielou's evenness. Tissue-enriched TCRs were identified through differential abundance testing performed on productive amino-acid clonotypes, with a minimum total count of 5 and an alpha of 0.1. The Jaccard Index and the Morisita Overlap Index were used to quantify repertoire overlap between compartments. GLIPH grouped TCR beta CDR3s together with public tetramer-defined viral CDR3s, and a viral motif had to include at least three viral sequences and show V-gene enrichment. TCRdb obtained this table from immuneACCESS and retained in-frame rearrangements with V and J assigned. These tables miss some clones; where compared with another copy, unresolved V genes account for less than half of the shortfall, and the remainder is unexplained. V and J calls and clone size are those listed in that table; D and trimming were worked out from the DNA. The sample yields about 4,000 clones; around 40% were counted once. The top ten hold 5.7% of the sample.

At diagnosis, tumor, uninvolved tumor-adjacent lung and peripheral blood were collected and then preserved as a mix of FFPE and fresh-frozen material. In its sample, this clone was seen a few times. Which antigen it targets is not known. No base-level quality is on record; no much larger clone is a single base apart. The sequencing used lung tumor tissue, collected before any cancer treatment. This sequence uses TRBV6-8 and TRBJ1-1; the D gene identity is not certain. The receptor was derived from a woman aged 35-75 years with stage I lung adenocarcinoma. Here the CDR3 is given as CAIRGLLTEAFF. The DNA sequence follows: TGTGCCATCAGAGGGTTGCTCACTGAAGCTTTCTTT.